This paragraph reports one T cell receptor beta chain. The antigen is unknown. Sequencing targeted expressed TCRB transcripts, as all isolated RNA had been reverse transcribed. Data came from immunoSEQ multiplex PCR; TCRdb stores just in-frame clones and leaves some out. The sample has 300,000 to 450,000 clones, approximately 12% seen once; the top ten hold around 0.01%. The sample originates from a study of beta chain features in type 1 diabetes. As for the study in general: Analysis included about 100 million sorted cells drawn from all samples.

Via the markers CD45RO/CCR7/CD25/CD127/CD95/CD27, stem cell-like memory, regulatory, central memory and naive CD4+ cells were sorted. The study, taken as a whole, reports: TCRB CDR3 length was moderately but significantly reduced in all four CD4+ subsets of Type 1 diabetes patients. The naive, central memory and Treg TCRB repertoires of patients appeared to be more similar to one another than those of healthy donors. The study found fewer insertions and more deletions at VDJ junctions in type 1 diabetes patients.

This CDR3 has 10 residues. In germline, CDR1 is GTSNPN, CDR2 SVGIG (reference sequence). The germline V and J ends were trimmed by 8 bases and 6 bases, with 9 bases remaining between them. The sequencing input was naive CD4+ T cells from blood. This clonotype was sampled from a woman in her late teens or twenties with type 1 diabetes. The gene calls are TRBV30 and TRBJ2-3; D unresolved. The CDR3 loop reads CALVRDTQYF. CDR3 sequence (DNA): TGTGCCCTCGTCCGGGATACGCAGTATTTT.